Presented here are 13 T cell receptor beta chains from one specimen sequenced in a study of cytomegalovirus exposure and HLA in healthy donors. A multiplex PCR was run with 60 Vbeta primers and 13 Jbeta primers. Sequenced by immunoSEQ multiplex PCR; TCRdb stores in-frame clones only, minus some. The sample lists some 130,000 clones; around 77% were seen once. The sample taken for sequencing was PBMCs. The receptors were gathered from a man between 25 and 39 years old in good health and CMV-seronegative.

This chain connects TRBV27 to TRBJ2-7; D may be TRBD2 (6 bases). Germline V gene sequence: CDR1 MNHEY, CDR2 SMNVEV (reference sequence). The CDR3 is 15 residues long. Trimming removed 2 bases at V and 7 bases at J, with 18 bases between. This CDR3 is CASSLGDSYSREQYF. CDR3 sequence (DNA): TGTGCCAGCAGTTTAGGGGACTCATATTCTAGAGAGCAGTACTTC.

V and J are TRBV5-5 and TRBJ2-3; unclear D gene. The CDR3 is 12 residues long. V was clipped by 0 bases and J by 6 bases, with 5 bases between them. In germline, CDR1 is SGHKS, CDR2 YYEKEE (reference sequence). The CDR3 DNA sequence: TGTGCCAGCAGCTTGGGTCGGGATACGCAGTATTTT. It specifies CASSLGRDTQYF.

The V gene is TRBV2, the J gene TRBJ1-4, with D perhaps TRBD1 (5 bases). Germline V gene sequence: CDR1 SNHLY, CDR2 FYNNEI. Between the trimmed V and J ends, which lost 2 bases and 7 bases, there was a span of 11 bases. This CDR3 is built from 14 residues. In nucleotides, the CDR3 is TGTGCCAGCAGTGAACAGGGTTGGGGTGAAAAACTGTTTTTT. Translation gives CASSEQGWGEKLFF.

The genes are TRBV18 and TRBJ1-1, with TRBD1 matching 8 bases. V lost 6 bases to trimming and J lost 7 bases; unmatched junction nucleotides: 7. Germline CDR1 and CDR2: KGHSH and LQKENI. CDR3 length equals 13 residues. The CDR3 DNA follows: TGTGCCAGCTCGCTCGGGACAGGTAGTGAAGCTTTCTTT. As protein: CASSLGTGSEAFF.

The chain joins TRBV19 to TRBJ2-3; D is unclear. Germline lookup yields CDR1 LNHDA and CDR2 SQIVND (reference sequence). The length of the CDR3 is 13 residues. V lost 7 bases, J lost 3 bases, and 11 bases lay in between. CDR3: CASKVLNTDTQYF. As DNA, the CDR3 is TGTGCCAGTAAAGTACTCAATACAGATACGCAGTATTTT.

CDR3: CASSPGTASNEKLFF. The CDR3 coding sequence is TGTGCCAGCAGCCCTGGGACAGCTTCTAATGAAAAACTGTTTTTT. The V gene is TRBV6-5, the J gene TRBJ1-4, with 7 bases that match TRBD1. Germline CDR1 is MNHEY and CDR2 is SVGAGI. This CDR3 contains 15 residues. J lost 3 bases, V lost 6 bases, and 7 bases had no gene match.

The genes are TRBV6-1 and TRBJ2-5; possible D gene TRBD1, 5 bases. CDR3 length: 14 residues. V shed 6 bases and J shed 5 bases, with 16 bases lying between them. Germline V gives CDR1 MNHNS, CDR2 SASEGT. CDR3 in amino acids: CASSPSQGWETQYF. The CDR3 region has the DNA TGTGCCAGCAGCCCCTCCCAGGGATGGGAGACCCAGTACTTC.

This clone has a handful of counts. The chain uses TRBV9 and TRBJ2-1; 7 nucleotides align to TRBD2. From germline, CDR1 is SGDLS and CDR2 YYNGEE. The CDR3 contains 16 residues. V was pared by 5 bases and J by 0 bases, with 8 bases of the junction left unmatched. The CDR3 nucleotides are TGTGCCAGCAGTTTACTTGGCGGGAGCTCCTACAATGAGCAGTTCTTC. It is translated as CASSLLGGSSYNEQFF.

The chain uses TRBV27 and TRBJ1-2; TRBD1 might be the D (6 bases). CDR1 is MNHEY, CDR2 SMNVEV, per germline (reference sequence). The ends were cut back, 4 bases at V and 0 bases at J, with 21 bases in the middle. This CDR3 is 18 amino acids long. The CDR3 protein is CASSSQGGRLGANYGYTF. The CDR3 DNA follows: TGTGCCAGCAGTTCACAGGGCGGGCGGTTGGGAGCTAACTATGGCTACACCTTC.

This clone has a handful of counts. The gene calls are TRBV18 and TRBJ2-5; D is perhaps TRBD1 (5 bases). Trimming shortened V by 3 bases and J by 5 bases, and 7 bases separated the two germline ends. Germline-derived CDR1 and CDR2 are KGHSH and LQKENI. This CDR3 comprises 12 residues. CDR3 DNA: TGTGCCAGCTCACCCAGGGTTGAGACCCAGTACTTC. Translated, it gives CASSPRVETQYF.

The chain employs TRBV4-1 and TRBJ2-5; 7 bases fit TRBD1. The V gene's germline CDR1 is MGHRA and CDR2 YSYEKL. The CDR3 has 14 amino acids. Germline trimming cut 2 bases from V and 5 bases from J; bases unmatched to any gene: 5. CDR3 region: CASSQHRGPETQYF. The CDR3 coding sequence is TGCGCCAGCAGCCAACACAGGGGCCCGGAGACCCAGTACTTC.

This clone was seen a single time. The DNA for the CDR3 is TGTGCCAGCAGCTCACGCTGGGGGACAGGACCGGCGCGGAACATTCAGTACTTC. This gives the protein CASSSRWGTGPARNIQYF. The chain uses TRBV11-1 and TRBJ2-4; 8 bases are shared with TRBD1. With V trimmed by 4 bases and J by 7 bases, 18 bases remained unmatched. CDR1 SGHAT and CDR2 FQDESV come from the germline V gene (reference sequence). The length of the CDR3 is 18 residues.

This rearrangement joins TRBV5-6 to TRBJ2-7; perhaps TRBD1 as D (6 bases). The CDR3 runs to 13 residues. The germline V gene has CDR1 SGHDT and CDR2 YYEEEE. Trimming cost V 3 bases and J 4 bases, with 11 bases left between them. The DNA for the CDR3 is TGTGCCAGCAGCTCGACAGGAGCTTACGAGCAGTACTTC. Protein product: CASSSTGAYEQYF.